This TCR beta chain derives from a study of blood T cell repertoires in COVID-19. Background on the study: The study drew acute and convalescent COVID-19 samples from the United States, Italy and Spain. Sources were T cells, B-cell-depleted T cells, or PBMCs; the material itself was cDNA or gDNA.

The authors' processing: Reference gene primers were amplified, and this amplification served to estimate nucleated cell counts. This table comes from immunoSEQ multiplex PCR, and its TCRdb copy is limited to in-frame clones, with some not included. The V and J calls and clone size were taken over from that table, and D and trimming were inferred from the DNA. The sample shows tens of thousands of clones, just over 90% of them seen only once. This sequence originates from a human donor in a cohort sampled during active COVID-19. Sequenced input: peripheral blood.

CDR3 region: CASSYGQGFTGELFF. CDR3 DNA sequence: TGCGCCAGCAGCTATGGACAGGGGTTTACCGGGGAGCTGTTTTTT. The chain couples TRBV5-1 to TRBJ2-2, with TRBD1 matching over 9 bases. Germline values: CDR1 SGHRS, CDR2 YFSETQ. The junction had 5 bases not matched to a gene; V was cut back by 3 bases and J by 5 bases. This CDR3 spans 15 amino acids.